This T cell receptor beta chain was recovered during a study of patients and donors after allogeneic stem cell transplantation. Trimming took off 6 bases at V and 10 bases at J, with 10 bases between the two ends. Looked up from germline, CDR1 is ENHRY and CDR2 is SYGVKD. The CDR3 sequence is 11 residues long. MiXCR was run by TCRdb on the RT-PCR reads, yielding one entry per CDR3 protein. The sample records 15,000 to 20,000 distinct CDR3 sequences, about 30% being singletons. The sample was blood, either unsorted or a sorted T cell fraction (not recorded which). The sequence came from a human donor who was either an allogeneic HSCT recipient or a stem cell or donor lymphocyte infusion donor (not recorded which). It is not recorded whose cells these are; they may come from a transplant donor. V and J are TRBV10-3 and TRBJ1-3, with unresolved D. The CDR3 protein is CAISGGGTIYF. CDR3 sequence (DNA): TGTGCCATCAGCGGAGGAGGGACCATATATTTT.